What follows are 5 T cell receptor beta chains derived from one specimen sequenced in a study of radiotherapy plus CTLA-4 blockade in lung cancer. The assay was immunoSEQ multiplex PCR, and TCRdb's table has in-frame clones only and misses some. This table has roughly 90,000 clones, roughly 80% appearing once. Material: peripheral blood, obtained from a patient treated with radiotherapy plus ipilimumab. These receptors all come from a human donor with non-small cell lung cancer that progressed on radiotherapy plus ipilimumab.

The chain has TRBV28 and TRBJ1-2, with D possibly matching TRBD1 (6 bases). The V end lost 4 bases, the J end lost 2 bases, and 11 bases lay between the germline ends. Germline values: CDR1 MDHEN, CDR2 SYDVKM. The CDR3 covers 14 residues. CDR3 sequence reads: CASSSTGLNYGYTF. The CDR3 DNA reads TGTGCCAGCAGTTCGACAGGCCTCAACTATGGCTACACCTTC.

The sample holds one count of this clone. This chain connects TRBV28 to TRBJ2-5; 14 bases align to TRBD2. From germline, CDR1 is MDHEN and CDR2 SYDVKM. Trimming took 2 bases from V and 6 from J; bases not matched to a gene: 8. The CDR3 totals 17 residues. CDR3 residues: CASSLPQTSGRAQTQYF. CDR3 in DNA: TGTGCCAGCAGTTTACCCCAGACTAGCGGGAGGGCGCAGACCCAGTACTTC.

CDR3 sequence reads: CASSSRPGDTQYF. The CDR3 DNA reads as TGTGCCAGCAGCTCTCGTCCCGGAGATACGCAGTATTTT. V usage is TRBV7-3 and J usage is TRBJ2-3, with D hard to call. CDR1 is SGHTA and CDR2 is FQGTGA in the germline V gene. With 4 bases removed from V and 5 bases from J, the gap between germline ends came to 10 bases. CDR3 length equals 13 residues.

The chain recombines TRBV20-1 with TRBJ2-1; D remains ambiguous. The CDR3 is 10 residues long. Trimming cost V 0 bases and J 12 bases, with 6 bases left between them. In germline, CDR1 is DFQATT, CDR2 SNEGSKA (reference sequence). DNA for the CDR3: TGCAGTGCTAGAGACGCCAGGCAGTTCTTC. This encodes CSARDARQFF.

The chain recombines TRBV9 with TRBJ2-7; D unresolved. Germline-derived CDR1 and CDR2 are SGDLS and YYNGEE. The CDR3 is 12 amino acids. V lost 4 bases and J lost 5, with 10 bases in between. CDR3 in amino acids: CASSTLEDEQYF. The CDR3 nucleotides read TGTGCCAGCAGCACCCTAGAGGACGAGCAGTACTTC.